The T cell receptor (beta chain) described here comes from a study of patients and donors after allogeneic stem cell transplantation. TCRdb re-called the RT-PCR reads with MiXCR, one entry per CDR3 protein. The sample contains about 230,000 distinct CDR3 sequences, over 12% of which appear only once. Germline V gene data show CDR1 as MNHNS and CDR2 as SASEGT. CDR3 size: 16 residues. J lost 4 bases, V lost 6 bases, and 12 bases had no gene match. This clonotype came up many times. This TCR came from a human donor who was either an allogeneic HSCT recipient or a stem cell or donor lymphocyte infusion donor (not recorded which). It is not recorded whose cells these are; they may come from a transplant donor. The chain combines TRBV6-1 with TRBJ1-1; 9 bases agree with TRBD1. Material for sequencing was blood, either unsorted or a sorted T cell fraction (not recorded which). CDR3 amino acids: CASRRGQGAFGTEAFF. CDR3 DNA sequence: TGTGCCAGCAGGAGGGGACAGGGAGCCTTTGGCACTGAAGCTTTCTTT.